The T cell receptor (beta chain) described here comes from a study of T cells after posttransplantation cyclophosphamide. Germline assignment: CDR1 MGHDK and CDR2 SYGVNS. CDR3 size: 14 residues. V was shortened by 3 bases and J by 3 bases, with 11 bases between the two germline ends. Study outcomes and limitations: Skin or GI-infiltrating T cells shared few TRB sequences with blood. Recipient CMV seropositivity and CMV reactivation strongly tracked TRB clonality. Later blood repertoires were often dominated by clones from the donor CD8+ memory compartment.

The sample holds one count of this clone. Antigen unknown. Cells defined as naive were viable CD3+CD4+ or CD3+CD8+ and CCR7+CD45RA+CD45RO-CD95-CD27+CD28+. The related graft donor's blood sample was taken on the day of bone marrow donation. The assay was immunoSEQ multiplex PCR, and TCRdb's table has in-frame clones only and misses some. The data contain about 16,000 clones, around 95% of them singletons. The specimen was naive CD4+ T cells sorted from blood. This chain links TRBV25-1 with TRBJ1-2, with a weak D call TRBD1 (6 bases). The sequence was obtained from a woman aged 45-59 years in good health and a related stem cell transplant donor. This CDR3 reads CASSDHRVDYGYTF. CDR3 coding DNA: TGTGCCAGCAGTGATCACAGGGTCGACTATGGCTACACCTTC.